A selection of T cell receptor beta chains follows, all from one sample in a study of T cell repertoires in ileal Crohn's disease. Measured with immunoSEQ multiplex PCR; TCRdb has only the in-frame clones, and not every one. This table has roughly 9,200 clones, 65% to 80% appearing once. The sequencing sample was made of ileal tissue. The receptors derive from an adult with Crohn's disease. CDR3s include the opening cysteine and the closing phenylalanine or tryptophan. A D gene is named only where the DNA matches it firmly. Size is omitted from some rows. Given values are once, few, many or a class for expanded clones.

CDR3nt,CDR3aa,d_gene,j_gene,v_gene,abundance
TGTGCCAGCAGCGAGTCCTTTGGACAGGGTGGCTACACCTTC,CASSESFGQGGYTF,TRBD1,TRBJ1-2,TRBV2,-
TGCGCCAGCAGCCAGAACCACAGGGACAATGAGCAGTTCTTC,CASSQNHRDNEQFF,-,TRBJ2-1,TRBV4-1,once
TGTGCCAGTAGTCAAGGACTAGCGGGAGGATCTAGCACAGATACGCAGTATTTT,CASSQGLAGGSSTDTQYF,TRBD2,TRBJ2-3,TRBV19,-
TGTGCCTGGAGTGTACAGGCGGGGGCGGGGGAGGCTTTCTTT,CAWSVQAGAGEAFF,-,TRBJ1-1,TRBV30,-
TGTGCCAGCAGCGTAGACAGGGTGAGGGGCTACACCTTC,CASSVDRVRGYTF,-,TRBJ1-2,TRBV9,-
TGTGCCAGCAGTTTACTAGCGGGAGGGGCCTACGAGCAGTACTTC,CASSLLAGGAYEQYF,TRBD2,TRBJ2-7,TRBV27,once
TGTGCCAGCAGTCCCGGAACAGGGTATAGGGCTTTCTTT,CASSPGTGYRAFF,-,TRBJ1-1,TRBV27,-
TGTGCCAGCAGTACCGGACAGGGGAATAACTATGGCTACACCTTC,CASSTGQGNNYGYTF,TRBD1,TRBJ1-2,TRBV28,-
TGTGCCAGCAGTGGAGGCCTAAATGAAAAACTGTTTTTT,CASSGGLNEKLFF,-,TRBJ1-4,TRBV2,few
TGTGCCAGCAGCTTAGACAGGCCCAACACCGGGGAGCTGTTTTTT,CASSLDRPNTGELFF,-,TRBJ2-2,TRBV7-9,-
TGTGCCAGCAGCTATACGACAGGTTTGGCCAATCAGCCCCAGCATTTT,CASSYTTGLANQPQHF,-,TRBJ1-5,TRBV7-3,few
TGTGCCACCGGGACAGGGGGCGATGGGGCCAACGTCCTGACTTTC,CATGTGGDGANVLTF,TRBD1,TRBJ2-6,TRBV27,-
TGCGCCAGCAGCTTGGCCGTGTGGAACCCGGGAGGAAACACCATATATTTT,CASSLAVWNPGGNTIYF,-,TRBJ1-3,TRBV5-1,-
TGTGCCAGTAGTATGCGGCAGACCTACGAGCAGTACTTC,CASSMRQTYEQYF,-,TRBJ2-7,TRBV19,once
TGCAGCGCCTGGACAGGCATGAACACTGAAGCTTTCTTT,CSAWTGMNTEAFF,TRBD1,TRBJ1-1,TRBV29-1,-
TGTGCCAGCAGCTCCCGGACAGGAGACTATGGCTACACCTTC,CASSSRTGDYGYTF,TRBD1,TRBJ1-2,TRBV5-4,few
TGTGCCAGCAGCACCTCTAGCGGGACCACAGATACGCAGTATTTT,CASSTSSGTTDTQYF,TRBD2,TRBJ2-3,TRBV7-9,-
TGCGCCAGCAGCTTTGCGGGACAGGGTGACAGTACAGGCTACACCTTC,CASSFAGQGDSTGYTF,TRBD1,TRBJ1-2,TRBV5-1,-
TGTGCCAGCCGGAGAGGGGGAGAGACCCAGTACTTC,CASRRGGETQYF,-,TRBJ2-5,TRBV2,-
TGCGCCAGCAAGACTAGCGGGAGCGGGTACGAGCAGTACTTC,CASKTSGSGYEQYF,TRBD2,TRBJ2-7,TRBV10-2,-
TGTGCCAGCAGTGAAGACAGAGTCCTAGCCAAAAACATTCAGTACTTC,CASSEDRVLAKNIQYF,-,TRBJ2-4,TRBV2,-
TGTGCCAGTAGACTAGCGGCCCTGAACACCGGGGAGCTGTTTTTT,CASRLAALNTGELFF,TRBD2,TRBJ2-2,TRBV27,-
TGTGCCAGCAGTGAACAGGGATATAATTCCCCCCTCCACTTT,CASSEQGYNSPLHF,-,TRBJ1-6,TRBV2,-
TGTGCCAGCAGCCAGGGACTAGCGGGACCGGAGACCCAGTACTTC,CASSQGLAGPETQYF,TRBD2,TRBJ2-5,TRBV7-9,-
TGCGCCAGCAGCTTGGGCCTAGCGGGGACGACGTACCAAGAGACCCAGTACTTC,CASSLGLAGTTYQETQYF,TRBD2,TRBJ2-5,TRBV5-1,-
TGCGCCAGCAGCCCGGGACTAGCGGGAGCAAATGAGCAGTTCTTC,CASSPGLAGANEQFF,TRBD2,TRBJ2-1,TRBV5-1,-
TGTGCCAGCTCGCAACTCGGACAGGCAAAGTACACCGGGGAGCTGTTTTTT,CASSQLGQAKYTGELFF,TRBD1,TRBJ2-2,TRBV18,-
TGTGCCAGCAGTGAGTGGCCTAGTCCCCACGGGTGGTACTTC,CASSEWPSPHGWYF,-,TRBJ2-7,TRBV2,-
TGTGCCAGCAGTGAAGCTAGCGGGAGCTCCTACGAGCAGTACTTC,CASSEASGSSYEQYF,TRBD2,TRBJ2-7,TRBV6-1,-
TGTGCCAGCGCAGTGGTAAACCAAGAGACCCAGTACTTC,CASAVVNQETQYF,-,TRBJ2-5,TRBV21-1,-
TGTGCCAGCAGCCTTGCAATCGGGGGCTACACCTTC,CASSLAIGGYTF,-,TRBJ1-2,TRBV7-2,-
TGCAGCGTTGATGGGGGGACCCCCTACGAGCAGCACTTC,CSVDGGTPYEQHF,-,TRBJ2-7,TRBV29-1,-
TGTGCCAGCAGGGCGACAGGGGTACGTGAAAAACTGTTTTTT,CASRATGVREKLFF,TRBD1,TRBJ1-4,TRBV6-5,-
TGTGCCAGCAGCGTAGGGACAGGGGGCAAACAGAACACTGAAGCTTTCTTT,CASSVGTGGKQNTEAFF,TRBD1,TRBJ1-1,TRBV9,-
TGTGCCAGCAGCCCCGAACGGGGGTATGAGCAGTTCTTC,CASSPERGYEQFF,-,TRBJ2-1,TRBV4-2,-